This T cell receptor (beta chain) was captured in a study of vaccination and CD4 T cells after COVID-19. Study information: Convalescent persons amounted to six males plus four females, two of whom were Hispanic.

Unmatched junction bases numbered 7, after V lost 4 bases and J lost 8 bases. Germline CDR1 and CDR2: DFQATT and SNEGSKA (reference sequence). The CDR3 has 12 amino acids. Details on this clonotype: As yet, its antigen is unknown.

With the Oncomine TCR Beta short-read assay, DNA from cultured CD4+ T cells was sequenced. From the PCR reads, TCRdb called clonotypes with MiXCR, one entry per CDR3 protein. This table has over 10,000 distinct CDR3 sequences, approximately 56% appearing once. This sample's treatment: roughly 11-day PBMC culture with coronavirus spike peptide pools or control peptides (ViraFEST assay). Sequencing was carried out using CD4+ T cells from blood, cultured in vitro. The chain has TRBV20-1 and TRBJ1-1; 7 positions match TRBD1. The receptor was derived from a human donor who had recovered from COVID-19. The CDR3 spells CSATRQGVEAFF. The CDR3 DNA follows: TGCAGTGCTACACGGCAGGGGGTCGAAGCTTTCTTT.